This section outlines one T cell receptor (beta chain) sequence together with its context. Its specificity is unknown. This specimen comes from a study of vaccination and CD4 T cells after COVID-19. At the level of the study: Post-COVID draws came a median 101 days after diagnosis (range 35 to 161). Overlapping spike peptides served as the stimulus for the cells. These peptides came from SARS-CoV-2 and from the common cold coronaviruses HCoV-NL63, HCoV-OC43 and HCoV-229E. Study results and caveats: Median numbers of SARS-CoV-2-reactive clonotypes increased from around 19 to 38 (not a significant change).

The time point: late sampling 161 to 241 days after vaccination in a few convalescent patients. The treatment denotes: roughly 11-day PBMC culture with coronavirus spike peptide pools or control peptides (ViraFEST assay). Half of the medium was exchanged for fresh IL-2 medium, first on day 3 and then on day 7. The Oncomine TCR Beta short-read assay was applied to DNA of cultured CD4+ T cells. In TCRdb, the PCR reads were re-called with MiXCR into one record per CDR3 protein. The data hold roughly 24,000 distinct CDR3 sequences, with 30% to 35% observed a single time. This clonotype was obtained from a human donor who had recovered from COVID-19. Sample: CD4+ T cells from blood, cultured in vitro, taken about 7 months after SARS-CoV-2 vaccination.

The CDR3 region has the DNA TGTGCCAGCAGTGCCCATCCACTAGCGGGAGCGCCAAATGAGCAGTTCTTC. Residues: CASSAHPLAGAPNEQFF. The chain is built from TRBV27 and TRBJ2-1; 11 bases match TRBD2. The CDR3 loop spans 17 amino acids. CDR1 MNHEY and CDR2 SMNVEV come from the germline V gene (reference sequence). The trim removed 5 bases at V and 7 bases at J, leaving 13 bases unmatched.